The 19 T cell receptor beta chains in this list originate from one sample, sequenced in a study of T cell repertoires in cytomegalovirus infection. No antigens are known for them. One entry per CDR3 protein results from TCRdb running MiXCR on the reads. The sample holds approximately 300,000 distinct CDR3 sequences; 25% to 30% are singletons and the top ten take roughly 20%. The sequenced sample was cultured PBMCs, obtained from culture after CMV antigen stimulation. The receptors stem from a human donor in good health (CMV status not recorded). Some clones in this sample may be carry-over from other donors' samples.

This clonotype turned up a few times. This rearrangement joins TRBV6-6 to TRBJ2-5; 7 bases agree with TRBD2. The CDR3 sequence is 15 residues long. Germline V gene lookup returns CDR1 MNHNY and CDR2 SVGAGI (reference sequence). J was trimmed by 4 bases and V by 5 bases; bases with no gene match: 10. The chain's CDR3 is CASSPYTGRGETQYF. CDR3 nucleotides: TGTGCCAGCAGTCCCTACACGGGGAGGGGAGAGACCCAGTACTTC.

J is TRBJ2-7 and V is TRBV20-1; D unresolved. V was shortened by 0 bases and J by 3 bases, with 15 bases between the two germline ends. The CDR3 totals 15 residues. CDR1 and CDR2 from the germline V gene are DFQATT and SNEGSKA (reference sequence). The CDR3 nucleotides are TGCAGTGCTAGAGATTACGGCACGCAGATCTACGAGCAGTACTTC. Translating it yields CSARDYGTQIYEQYF.

There are many counts of this clonotype. The chain is built from TRBV7-3 and TRBJ2-2, with 7 bases matching TRBD2. Trimming removed 0 bases from V and 0 bases from J; junction bases left unmatched: 7. Germline CDR1 SGHTA, CDR2 FQGTGA. The CDR3 spans 18 residues. CDR3 residues: CASSLTSLTSANTGELFF. The CDR3 nucleotides read TGTGCCAGCAGCTTAACTTCCCTCACTAGCGCGAACACCGGGGAGCTGTTTTTT.

This rearrangement joins TRBV10-3 to TRBJ1-2, with 9 bases that match TRBD1. This CDR3 has 14 amino acids. Germline V CDR1 and CDR2: ENHRY, SYGVKD. Unmatched junction bases numbered 4, after V lost 6 bases and J lost 2 bases. The chain's CDR3 is CAISYGTGNYGYTF. DNA of the CDR3: TGTGCCATCAGCTATGGGACAGGGAACTATGGCTACACCTTC.

With regard to this clonotype: A much larger clone lies one base from this, so it may be a read error. The rearrangement uses TRBV4-2 and TRBJ1-3; 9 nucleotides match TRBD1. Per germline, CDR1 LGHNA and CDR2 YNFKEQ. The CDR3 is made up of 18 amino acids. The CDR3 coding sequence is TGTGCCAGCAGCCTTGATCTACAGGGGGCGAGCTCTGGAAACATCATATATTTT. Residues: CASSLDLQGASSGNIIYF.

This clonotype was counted at least ten times. The rearrangement uses TRBV7-8 and TRBJ1-5, with D maybe TRBD1 (6 bases). Trimming cost V 4 bases and J 7 bases, with 14 bases left between them. Germline V gene sequence: CDR1 SGHVS, CDR2 FQNEAQ. There are 14 residues in the CDR3. CDR3 loop: CASSSGQREQPQHF. In nucleotides, the CDR3 is TGTGCCAGCAGCTCCGGACAGAGGGAGCAGCCCCAGCATTTT.

The chain recombines TRBV5-1 with TRBJ2-5; D not certain. V shed 1 base and J shed 0 bases, with 4 bases lying between them. The germline V gene has CDR1 SGHRS and CDR2 YFSETQ. The CDR3 totals 13 residues. CDR3: CASSLMDQETQYF. The CDR3 nucleotides are TGCGCCAGCAGCTTGATGGACCAAGAGACCCAGTACTTC.

The chain combines TRBV7-9 with TRBJ2-5; D remains ambiguous. V was trimmed by 2 bases and J by 4 bases, leaving 8 bases between them. Germline loops: CDR1 SEHNR, CDR2 FQNEAQ (reference sequence). The CDR3 has 13 amino acids. This CDR3 reads CASSLSRLETQYF. The CDR3 DNA sequence: TGTGCCAGCAGCTTATCTAGACTAGAGACCCAGTACTTC.

The table lists this clonotype with a few counts. The V gene is TRBV10-3, the J gene TRBJ1-1; D is ambiguous. The germline V gene encodes CDR1 ENHRY and CDR2 SYGVKD. This CDR3 is 15 amino acids long. Trimming removed 3 bases from V and 2 bases from J, with 13 bases in between. CDR3 DNA sequence: TGTGCCATCAGTGATTATACCTCAGGAAACACTGAAGCTTTCTTT. This sequence encodes CAISDYTSGNTEAFF.

This sequence joins TRBV6-2 or TRBV6-3 and TRBJ2-2; TRBD2 agrees at 8 bases. The CDR3 has 17 residues. The ends lost 0 bases at V and 0 bases at J; junction bases unmatched: 3. Per the germline V gene, CDR1 is MNHEY and CDR2 is SVGEGT. CDR3 protein: CASSYSSGTSNTGELFF. The DNA for the CDR3 is TGTGCCAGCAGTTACTCTAGCGGGACTTCGAACACCGGGGAGCTGTTTTTT.

This clonotype was seen just once. The chain has TRBV6-2 or TRBV6-3 and TRBJ1-1, with a weak D call TRBD1 (6 bases). The CDR3 covers 14 residues. Trimming removed 8 bases from V and 4 bases from J, with 17 bases in between. Germline loops: CDR1 MNHEY, CDR2 SVGEGT. CDR3 coding DNA: TGTGCCAGCGGTCACAGGGTGCGGGGCACTGAAGCTTTCTTT. Translated: CASGHRVRGTEAFF.

This clonotype was observed a few times. The V call is TRBV25-1, the J call TRBJ2-5; TRBD2 matches at 9 bases. The CDR3 is 15 residues long. J gave up 3 bases and V 1 base, and 3 bases lay outside the gene matches. Germline V lookup: CDR1 MGHDK, CDR2 SYGVNS. CDR3 sequence (DNA): TGTGCCAGCAGTGAATTCGAGCGGGGGGAAGAGACCCAGTACTTC. Protein product: CASSEFERGEETQYF.

On this clonotype: An end of the junction does not agree with germline; a read error may underlie this. The chain carries TRBV6-8 and TRBJ2-7, with 7 bases fitting TRBD1. The germline CDR1 and CDR2 sequences are MNHGY and SAAAGT. This CDR3 spans 13 amino acids. The CDR3, as DNA: TGTGCCGGCAGCGACAGGGTCGGGTACGAGCAGTACTTC. Translating gives CAGSDRVGYEQYF.

The chain recombines TRBV25-1 with TRBJ1-2; D gene uncertain. The CDR3 is made up of 16 amino acids. Trimming pared 2 bases from V and 0 bases from J, leaving 13 bases between. Germline V CDR1 and CDR2: MGHDK, SYGVNS. As DNA, the CDR3 is TGTGCCAGCAGTGAACCGGAGGGCTCAGCTAACTATGGCTACACCTTC. Translated: CASSEPEGSANYGYTF.

The CDR3 DNA is TGTGCCAGCAGCCAAGTGGGACTAGCGATGGAGACCCAGTACTTC. Its translation: CASSQVGLAMETQYF. The rearrangement joins TRBV4-2 to TRBJ2-5; TRBD2 matches 10 bases. The CDR3 covers 15 residues. Germline values: CDR1 LGHNA, CDR2 YNFKEQ. V lost 1 base and J lost 5; bases outside the gene matches: 4.

This chain links TRBV7-8 with TRBJ2-5; 14 nucleotides match TRBD2. This CDR3 has 18 residues. V lost 5 bases and J lost 0; bases outside the gene matches: 8. Germline loops: CDR1 SGHVS, CDR2 FQNEAQ. Here the CDR3 DNA reads TGTGCCAGCAGCACGGGACTAGCGGGGGTTTCGTACCAAGAGACCCAGTACTTC. Its protein product is CASSTGLAGVSYQETQYF.

This clonotype was seen a handful of times. The chain is built from TRBV7-3 and TRBJ2-2; possibly TRBD2 for D (5 bases). From germline, CDR1 is SGHTA and CDR2 FQGTGA. The germline V and J ends were trimmed by 5 bases and 7 bases, with 14 bases remaining between them. This CDR3 has 14 amino acids. The CDR3 loop reads CASSTLGGGGELFF. CDR3 sequence (DNA): TGTGCCAGCAGCACTCTAGGAGGTGGCGGGGAGCTGTTTTTT.

The chain has TRBV20-1 and TRBJ2-6; the D is unclear. Trimming cost V 0 bases and J 1 base, with 13 bases left between them. Germline V gene lookup returns CDR1 DFQATT and CDR2 SNEGSKA (reference sequence). The CDR3 covers 17 residues. The CDR3 nucleotides read TGCAGTGCTAGAGATCAATACGGCGCTTCTGGGGCCAACGTCCTGACTTTC. Protein sequence: CSARDQYGASGANVLTF.

J is TRBJ1-5 and V is TRBV19, with unresolved D. Germline CDR1 reads LNHDA; CDR2 reads SQIVND (reference sequence). Trimming shortened V by 3 bases and J by 1 base, and 19 bases separated the two germline ends. The CDR3 totals 18 residues. CDR3 protein: CASSMKPPSGNSNQPQHF. The CDR3 DNA follows: TGTGCCAGTAGTATGAAGCCACCCTCCGGAAACAGCAATCAGCCCCAGCATTTT.